One and the same sample provided the 27 T cell receptor beta chains below, sequenced in a study of CD8+ T cells in alopecia areata. The authors extracted RNA and reverse transcribed it into cDNA as the sequencing template. Sequencing was performed with immunoSEQ multiplex PCR; in TCRdb, only in-frame clones are kept and a portion is missing. The specimen has approximately 110,000 clones, none found just once. Specimen: lesional skin. The origin of the receptors is a C3H/HeJ mouse with alopecia areata. The MHC haplotype of this mouse line is H2-k.

This clone was counted a few times. Gene names refer to mouse genes. The read halts 4 residues ahead of the CDR3 end, with the missing end drawn from the germline J gene. The genes are TRBV13-3 and TRBJ2-7; perhaps TRBD1 as D (5 bases). V was trimmed by 4 bases and J by 0 bases, leaving 11 bases between them. The CDR3 consists of 14 residues. From germline, CDR1 is NNHDY and CDR2 SYVADS. Incomplete CDR3 DNA: TGTGCCAGCAGTTTCCAGGGAAGCTCCTAT. Residues: CASSFQGSSY. The CDR3 in full is CASSFQGSSYEQYF.

In this sample, this clone turned up a few times. Gene names denote mouse genes. The missing CDR3 end, 4 residues past where the read stops, is filled in from the germline J gene. J is TRBJ2-4 and V is TRBV13-1, with 14 bases fitting TRBD2. The CDR3 runs 16 residues. Unmatched junction bases numbered 3, after V lost 6 bases and J lost 0 bases. Germline CDR1 is NSHNY and CDR2 is SYGAGN. The CDR3 DNA, read in part, is TGTGCCAGCAAGGGACTGGGGGGGCAAAGTCAAAAC. This translates into CASKGLGGQSQN. The entire CDR3 reads CASKGLGGQSQNTLYF.

As concerns this clone: The listed genes are named as in mouse. Coverage ceases 4 residues before the CDR3 finishes, and the germline J gene fills in the end. The J gene is TRBJ2-5, the V gene TRBV13-3; the match to TRBD2 covers 9 bases. CDR3 size: 15 residues. CDR1 is NNHDY, CDR2 SYVADS, per germline. This chain's CDR3 is CASSPRLGAGDTQYF. The CDR3 bases that were read are TGTGCCAGCAGTCCTCGACTGGGGGCGGGAGAC.

Comment on this clone: Gene names are mouse gene names. Sequencing ends 4 residues short of the CDR3 end; the germline J gene provides the rest. The chain employs TRBV13-1 and TRBJ2-2, with 9 bases identical to TRBD2. This CDR3 region has 17 residues. In germline, CDR1 is NSHNY, CDR2 SYGAGN. Germline trimming cut 0 bases from V and 1 base from J; bases unmatched to any gene: 4. The CDR3 region is CASSDADWGLNTGQLYF. The CDR3 DNA, read in part, is TGTGCCAGCAGTGATGCAGACTGGGGGTTAAACACCGGG.

Of note for this clone: Germline and genes: mouse. The read terminates 4 residues ahead of where the CDR3 ends, so the germline J gene completes it. The chain uses TRBV19 and TRBJ2-1, with 12 positions matching TRBD2. V lost 5 bases and J lost 6; bases outside the gene matches: 3. CDR1 is FNHDT and CDR2 is SITEND in the germline V gene (reference sequence). The CDR3 loop spans 14 amino acids. CDR3: CASRRLGGRAEQFF. The sequenced CDR3 bases are TGTGCCAGCAGACGACTGGGGGGGCGTGCT. The full variable domain, its missing parts supplied by reference TRBV19 and TRBJ2-1, is GGIITQTPKFLIGQEGQKLTLKCQQNFNHDTMYWYRQDSGKGLRLIYYSITENDLQKGDLSEGYDASREKKSSFSLTVTSAQKNEMAVFLCASRRLGGRAEQFFGPGTRLTVL.

Worth noting for this clone: Each gene name is a mouse one. The CDR3 goes on 4 residues after the read ends, and that part is filled in from the germline J gene. The chain employs TRBV17 and TRBJ2-7; a weak D match, TRBD1 (6 bases). Germline V gene sequence: CDR1 MNHDT, CDR2 YYDKIL. V lost 1 base and J lost 0, with 10 bases in between. The CDR3 runs 15 residues. CDR3 DNA, as far as it was read: TGTGCTAGCAGTAGAGGGGACACCCTCTCCTAT. This sequence encodes CASSRGDTLSY. The whole CDR3 region reads CASSRGDTLSYEQYF.

Note on this clone: Gene names and germline match the mouse. The read finishes 4 residues shy of the CDR3 end, and the germline J gene is used to complete it. The chain employs TRBV19 and TRBJ2-1; TRBD2 matches at 9 bases. CDR3 length: 15 residues. The germline CDR1 and CDR2 sequences are FNHDT and SITEND (reference sequence). J gave up 6 bases and V 2 bases, and 6 bases lay outside the gene matches. The CDR3 region is CASSINWGEGAEQFF. The part of the CDR3 DNA that was read is TGTGCCAGCAGTATTAACTGGGGGGAGGGTGCT.

This clone was seen only a few times. The gene names given are mouse names. The CDR3 is cut off 4 residues early in the read; its end comes from the germline J gene. The chain is built from TRBV31 and TRBJ2-3; maybe TRBD1 (6 bases). The germline V and J ends were trimmed by 0 bases and 1 base, with 8 bases remaining between them. The germline V gene has CDR1 GKSSPN and CDR2 SITVG. The CDR3 covers 14 residues. CDR3 DNA (partial): TGTGCCTGGAGTCTAAGACAGGGTGCAGAA. As protein: CAWSLRQGAE. The full CDR3 protein is CAWSLRQGAETLYF. The complete variable domain, with remaining parts taken from reference TRBV31 and TRBJ2-3, reads AQTIHQWPVAEIKAVGSPLSLGCTIKGKSSPNLYWYWQATGGTLQQLFYSITVGQVESVVQLNLSASRPKDDQFILSTEKLLLSHSGFYLCAWSLRQGAETLYFGSGTRLTVL.

There are a few counts of this clone. The listed genes are named as in mouse. The read ends 4 residues shy of where the CDR3 ends; the end is completed using the germline J gene. This chain connects TRBV13-3 to TRBJ1-1; D is unclear. V shed 6 bases and J shed 1 base, with 10 bases lying between them. Per germline, CDR1 NNHDY and CDR2 SYVADS. The CDR3 has 13 residues. Incomplete CDR3 DNA: TGTGCCAGCACTTCCGCAGGAAACACA. It codes for CASTSAGNT. The entire CDR3 is CASTSAGNTEVFF.

A note on this clone: Gene names denote mouse genes. The read ends 4 residues early relative to the CDR3; the germline J gene fills the gap. The V and J genes are TRBV13-2 and TRBJ2-7; 10 nucleotides match TRBD2. Trimming at V came to 1 base and at J to 0 bases, leaving 4 bases not matched to a gene. The germline gives CDR1 NNHNN, CDR2 SYGAGS (reference sequence). The CDR3 loop spans 16 amino acids. CDR3 DNA, as far as it was read: TGTGCCAGCGGTGATCAACTGGGGGGGTACTCCTAT. Its protein is CASGDQLGGYSY. The whole CDR3 is CASGDQLGGYSYEQYF.

This clone was counted a few times. Mouse germline and gene names are used. The CDR3 goes on 4 residues after the read ends, and that part is filled in from the germline J gene. The chain carries TRBV1 and TRBJ1-1, with 8 bases that match TRBD1. This CDR3 is 12 amino acids long. Germline V gene sequence: CDR1 NSQYPW, CDR2 LRSPGD (reference sequence). The sequenced part of the CDR3 DNA is TGCACCTGCATGGCAGGGGGCGGA. As protein: CTCMAGGG. The entire CDR3 protein reads CTCMAGGGEVFF.

This clone appeared a few times. The DNA translation disagrees with the TCRdb protein at residue 13, so the protein in this description comes from the DNA. Genes and germline come from the mouse. The CDR3 end lies 3 residues beyond the end of the read and is filled in from the germline J gene. This chain joins TRBV13-1 and TRBJ1-6, with a weak D call TRBD1 (6 bases). TRBJ1-6 is marked as an open reading frame, function uncertain. Trimming stripped 0 bases from V and 7 bases from J, with 14 bases between. The CDR3 is made up of 16 amino acids. Germline V gives CDR1 NSHNY, CDR2 SYGAGN. The CDR3 reads CASSDDAGASNSPLYF. CDR3 bases read: TGTGCCAGCAGTGATGACGCAGGGGCAAGCAATTCGCCC.

Note on this clone: The listed genes are named as in mouse. The CDR3 end lies 4 residues beyond the end of the read and is filled in from the germline J gene. The V call is TRBV19, the J call TRBJ2-1; 9 bases map to TRBD2. The length of the CDR3 is 15 residues. The germline V gene encodes CDR1 FNHDT and CDR2 SITEND (reference sequence). CDR3 DNA, as far as it was read: TGTGCCAGCAGTATAGTATTGGGGGGGCGCGCT. It specifies CASSIVLGGRA. The complete CDR3 sequence is CASSIVLGGRAEQFF.

This clone turned up a few times. The listed genes are named as in mouse. The sequence runs out 4 residues before the end of the CDR3; the remainder is reconstructed from the germline J gene. The V gene is TRBV19, the J gene TRBJ1-4; 8 bases are shared with TRBD1. Germline-derived CDR1 and CDR2 are FNHDT and SITEND (reference sequence). V lost 2 bases, J lost 6 bases, and 6 bases stayed unmatched. There are 15 residues in the CDR3. CDR3 residues: CASSIRDRFDERLFF. CDR3 DNA, as far as it was read: TGTGCCAGCAGTATCCGGGACAGGTTCGACGAA.

On this clone itself: These gene names are mouse names. The read stops 4 residues short of the end of the CDR3; the missing end is completed from the germline J gene. This sequence joins TRBV14 and TRBJ2-4, with 11 bases aligning to TRBD1. CDR1 SGHDT and CDR2 FRDEAV come from the germline V gene. V was pared by 0 bases and J by 0 bases, with 6 bases of the junction left unmatched. There are 18 residues in the CDR3. The sequenced CDR3 bases are TGTGCCAGCAGTTTCTCCGGGACAGGGGGGTCTAGTCAAAAC. Its protein product is CASSFSGTGGSSQN. The whole CDR3 sequence reads CASSFSGTGGSSQNTLYF.

As for this clone: These gene names are mouse names. Read data end 4 residues before the CDR3 end; the end is taken from the germline J gene. The chain recombines TRBV13-3 with TRBJ2-5; a weak D match, TRBD1 (6 bases). The germline V gene encodes CDR1 NNHDY and CDR2 SYVADS. The V end lost 4 bases, the J end lost 2 bases, and 11 bases lay between the germline ends. The CDR3 is 14 residues long. CDR3 region: CASSQQGFQDTQYF. CDR3 bases read: TGTGCCAGCAGTCAACAGGGCTTCCAAGAC.

This clone was observed a handful of times. Gene names denote mouse genes. The CDR3 is cut off 4 residues early in the read; its end comes from the germline J gene. The V call is TRBV19, the J call TRBJ1-2, with a possible D match to TRBD1 (5 bases). CDR1 is FNHDT, CDR2 SITEND, per germline (reference sequence). CDR3 length: 14 amino acids. Between the trimmed V and J ends, which lost 3 bases and 0 bases, there was a span of 9 bases. Here the CDR3 reads CASSRQFANSDYTF. The covered CDR3 bases are TGTGCCAGCAGTAGACAGTTTGCAAACTCC.

This clone was seen a handful of times. The genes and germline here are from mouse. Sequencing ends 4 residues short of the CDR3 end; the germline J gene provides the rest. The V gene is TRBV13-3, the J gene TRBJ2-7, with 7 bases fitting TRBD2. The CDR3 extends over 16 amino acids. From germline, CDR1 is NNHDY and CDR2 SYVADS. V lost 0 bases and J lost 0; bases outside the gene matches: 6. Partial CDR3 DNA: TGTGCCAGCAGTGATGTTCCTGGGGGAAACTCCTAT. Protein product: CASSDVPGGNSY. The whole CDR3 reads CASSDVPGGNSYEQYF.

This clone was seen more than once but under ten times. Mouse gene names and germline throughout. The read comes to an end 4 residues before the CDR3 does, leaving the germline J gene to fill in the end. The V call is TRBV1, the J call TRBJ2-7; D possibly corresponds to TRBD2 (6 bases). V was trimmed by 0 bases and J by 2 bases, leaving 11 bases between them. This CDR3 is 15 amino acids long. Germline V gene data show CDR1 as NSQYPW and CDR2 as LRSPGD (reference sequence). This CDR3 is CTCSADGVGAYEQYF. The DNA read from the CDR3 is TGCACCTGCAGTGCAGATGGGGTGGGGGCCTAT.

Notes on this clone: The gene symbols are mouse symbols. The sequence runs out 4 residues before the end of the CDR3; the remainder is reconstructed from the germline J gene. This rearrangement joins TRBV13-3 to TRBJ2-5; 13 bases agree with TRBD2. This CDR3 region has 17 residues. The germline gives CDR1 NNHDY, CDR2 SYVADS. V was clipped by 5 bases and J by 0 bases; unmatched bases: 6. The sequenced part of the CDR3 DNA is TGTGCCAGCAGCCCCGGGACTGGGGGGGTTAACCAAGAC. Its protein product is CASSPGTGGVNQD. The complete CDR3 protein is CASSPGTGGVNQDTQYF. Together with reference TRBV13-3 and TRBJ2-5, the CDR3 gives the full variable domain: EAAVTQSPRSKVAVTGGKVTLSCHQTNNHDYMYWYRQDTGHGLRLIHYSYVADSTEKGDIPDGYKASRPSQENFSLILELASLSQTAVYFCASSPGTGGVNQDTQYFGPGTRLLVL.

This clone has just a few counts. Each gene name is a mouse one. The read ends 4 residues early relative to the CDR3; the germline J gene fills the gap. The chain employs TRBV13-3 and TRBJ2-7; TRBD1 matches 7 bases. The CDR3 has 13 residues. V dropped 5 bases and J dropped 2; count of bases not matched to a gene: 4. Germline-derived CDR1 and CDR2 are NNHDY and SYVADS. CDR3 region: CASRGTDTYEQYF. The sequenced part of the CDR3 DNA is TGTGCCAGCAGAGGGACAGATACCTAT.

This clone has just a few counts. Genes and germline are mouse. The read ends 4 residues shy of where the CDR3 ends; the end is completed using the germline J gene. The V and J genes are TRBV19 and TRBJ2-1, with D tentatively TRBD1 (6 bases). CDR3 length: 15 residues. Deletions cut 1 base from V and 1 base from J, with 9 bases between. The germline V gene encodes CDR1 FNHDT and CDR2 SITEND (reference sequence). Partial CDR3 DNA: TGTGCCAGCAGTATATCTCAGGGGAACTATGCT. This translates into CASSISQGNYA. The full-length CDR3 reads as CASSISQGNYAEQFF.

This clone was seen a few times. Gene and germline names: mouse. The DNA read from the CDR3 is TGTGCCAGCAGCCCGGGACAGTTTGAC. Amino acid sequence: CASSPGQFD. The CDR3 in full is CASSPGQFDTQYF. This rearrangement joins TRBV14 to TRBJ2-5, with TRBD1 matching 7 bases. The CDR3 is cut off 4 residues early in the read; its end comes from the germline J gene. Germline assignment: CDR1 SGHDT and CDR2 FRDEAV. CDR3 length equals 13 residues.

This clone was counted a few times. Germline and genes here are mouse. The CDR3 goes on 4 residues after the read ends, and that part is filled in from the germline J gene. The chain recombines TRBV5 with TRBJ2-7; 10 bases are shared with TRBD2. The CDR3 sequence is 15 residues long. The trim removed 3 bases at V and 1 base at J, leaving 3 bases unmatched. Germline values: CDR1 LGHNA, CDR2 YNLKQL (reference sequence). The sequenced CDR3 bases are TGTGCCAGCAGCCACCCGGGACTGGGGTCCTAT. Its protein is CASSHPGLGSY. The entire CDR3 protein reads CASSHPGLGSYEQYF.

As to this clone: Gene names are the mouse ones. The read comes to an end 4 residues before the CDR3 does, leaving the germline J gene to fill in the end. The chain joins TRBV19 to TRBJ2-7, with a possible D match to TRBD2 (5 bases). The CDR3 spans 12 residues. Germline CDR1 FNHDT, CDR2 SITEND (reference sequence). CDR3 residues: CASRGLFYEQYF. The part of the CDR3 DNA that was read is TGTGCCAGCAGAGGACTTTTTTAT.

A few counts support this clone. Gene labels here are mouse ones. Read data end 4 residues before the CDR3 end; the end is taken from the germline J gene. The chain joins TRBV13-3 to TRBJ2-5, with D possibly matching TRBD1 (5 bases). Trimming pared 3 bases from V and 2 bases from J, leaving 10 bases between. CDR3 size: 14 residues. CDR1 and CDR2 from the germline V gene are NNHDY and SYVADS. The CDR3 DNA, read in part, is TGTGCCAGCAGTGCTCCAGGGAGCCAAGAC. Residues: CASSAPGSQD. The entire CDR3 reads CASSAPGSQDTQYF.

A remark on this clone: TCRdb's protein does not match the DNA translation at residue 12; the protein provided is translated from the DNA. Mouse gene names apply. The covered CDR3 bases are TGTGCCTGGAGTTCCCGGGACAACTATAATTCGCCC. Translated: CAWSSRDNYNSP. The whole CDR3 region reads CAWSSRDNYNSPLYF. The chain employs TRBV31 and TRBJ1-6, with TRBD1 as a possible D gene (6 bases). The read is 3 residues too short to cover the CDR3 end, so that end is filled in from the germline J gene. TRBJ1-6 is an open reading frame, and its role is uncertain. Germline V gives CDR1 GKSSPN, CDR2 SITVG. V was pared by 2 bases and J by 3 bases, with 11 bases between. The length of the CDR3 is 15 residues.